One sample yielded the 12 T cell receptor beta chains listed below, sequenced in a study of tissue T cells after allogeneic stem cell transplantation. TCRdb's copy holds only in-frame clones and misses some; the assay was immunoSEQ multiplex PCR. Here the sample spans just under 700 clones, roughly 40% being singletons. The sequenced sample was descending colon tissue, obtained at autopsy. Source of these receptors: a female patient between 40 and 69 years old with steroid-refractory graft-versus-host disease after an allogeneic stem cell transplant. The graft donor may be the source of some T cells.

By its share, this clone is large. The chain has TRBV20-1 and TRBJ2-1; D gene ambiguous. V was shortened by 0 bases and J by 12 bases, with 6 bases between the two germline ends. The CDR3 runs 10 residues. CDR1 is DFQATT and CDR2 is SNEGSKA in the germline V gene (reference sequence). The CDR3 DNA reads TGCAGTGCTAGAGAGGTTTGGCAGTTCTTC. This sequence encodes CSAREVWQFF.

V is TRBV4-1 and J is TRBJ2-6; D is undetermined. The V gene's germline CDR1 is MGHRA and CDR2 YSYEKL. The CDR3 sequence is 16 residues long. V was trimmed by 1 base and J by 1 base, leaving 8 bases between them. The CDR3, as DNA: TGCGCCAGCAGCCAAGTCCAGCTTTCTGGGGCCAACGTCCTGACTTTC. It translates to CASSQVQLSGANVLTF.

By share, this clone ranks as medium-sized. This chain links TRBV6-2 or TRBV6-3 with TRBJ2-7; D remains ambiguous. V gave up 0 bases and J gave up 8 bases, with 5 bases separating them. CDR1 is MNHEY, CDR2 SVGEGT, per germline. The CDR3 has 11 amino acids. Written as DNA, the CDR3 is TGTGCCAGCAGTTACTCTGGCCAGCAGTACTTC. It encodes CASSYSGQQYF.

This clone is medium-sized (0.01 to 0.1%) in the sample. The genes are TRBV2 and TRBJ2-7; tentatively, D is TRBD1 (5 bases). The V gene's germline CDR1 is SNHLY and CDR2 FYNNEI. This CDR3 region has 15 residues. Trimming pared 6 bases from V and 0 bases from J, leaving 15 bases between. For the CDR3, the DNA is TGTGCCAGCAGGGAGACAGACTTGAGCTCCTACGAGCAGTACTTC. Residues: CASRETDLSSYEQYF.

The chain links TRBV7-2 to TRBJ2-5, with D unclear. Germline V gene sequence: CDR1 SGHTA, CDR2 FQGNSA. The CDR3 covers 11 residues. V was pared by 5 bases and J by 6 bases, with 7 bases between. Here the CDR3 reads CASSVLKTQYF. The CDR3, as DNA: TGTGCCAGCAGCGTATTAAAGACCCAGTACTTC. The full variable domain, its missing parts supplied by reference TRBV7-2 and TRBJ2-5, is GAGVSQSPSNKVTEKGKDVELRCDPISGHTALYWYRQSLGQGLEFLIYFQGNSAPDKSGLPSDRFSAERTGGSVSTLTIQRTQQEDSAVYLCASSVLKTQYFGPGTRLLVL.

The V and J genes are TRBV7-9 and TRBJ2-7; maybe TRBD2 (5 bases). CDR1 and CDR2 (germline): SEHNR, FQNEAQ (reference sequence). Trimming removed 3 bases at V and 0 bases at J, with 9 bases between. The CDR3 runs to 14 residues. The chain's CDR3 is CASSLTGSSYEQYF. The CDR3 coding sequence is TGTGCCAGCAGCTTGACGGGGAGCTCCTACGAGCAGTACTTC.

The chain recombines TRBV12-3 or TRBV12-4 with TRBJ1-2; D remains ambiguous. This CDR3 is 13 amino acids long. Trimming took 2 bases from V and 3 from J, leaving 7 bases between them. The CDR3 DNA follows: TGTGCCAGCAGTTTACGGGTTTACTATGGCTACACCTTC. Its translation: CASSLRVYYGYTF.

The rearrangement uses TRBV5-1 and TRBJ2-5; D is possibly TRBD2 (5 bases). Germline assignment: CDR1 SGHRS and CDR2 YFSETQ. V lost 0 bases and J lost 5, with 11 bases in between. CDR3 size: 14 residues. As DNA, the CDR3 is TGCGCCAGCAGCTTGGGGACTTGGGGTGAGACCCAGTACTTC. Its protein is CASSLGTWGETQYF.

This chain links TRBV7-2 with TRBJ1-3; no definite D call. This CDR3 comprises 13 residues. V gave up 4 bases and J gave up 4 bases, with 8 bases separating them. The germline V gene encodes CDR1 SGHTA and CDR2 FQGNSA. The CDR3, as DNA: TGTGCCAGCAGCTCAGGTCCGGGAAACACCATATATTTT. This sequence encodes CASSSGPGNTIYF.

This clone was counted a few times. This sequence joins TRBV7-9 and TRBJ1-2; TRBD1 agrees at 7 bases. From germline, CDR1 is SEHNR and CDR2 FQNEAQ (reference sequence). CDR3 length: 14 residues. V was clipped by 1 base and J by 3 bases; unmatched bases: 2. The CDR3 protein is CASSLGTGHYGYTF. In DNA form, the CDR3 reads TGTGCCAGCAGCTTAGGGACAGGCCACTATGGCTACACCTTC.

V and J are TRBV18 and TRBJ2-5; possibly TRBD2 for D (5 bases). Germline CDR1 is KGHSH and CDR2 is LQKENI. The CDR3 runs 14 residues. Deletions cut 4 bases from V and 4 bases from J, with 13 bases between. The CDR3 region is CASSLHGGRETQYF. The CDR3 nucleotides are TGTGCCAGCTCACTCCACGGCGGGCGAGAGACCCAGTACTTC.

This chain connects TRBV5-1 to TRBJ2-5, with D perhaps matching TRBD2 (5 bases). The CDR3 is made up of 14 amino acids. Germline-derived CDR1 and CDR2 are SGHRS and YFSETQ. Trimming took 4 bases from V and 5 from J, leaving 15 bases between them. DNA for the CDR3: TGCGCCAGCAGCCCCCGGGGAACTGGGGAGACCCAGTACTTC. It specifies CASSPRGTGETQYF. The full variable domain, rest sourced from reference TRBV5-1 and TRBJ2-5, is KAGVTQTPRYLIKTRGQQVTLSCSPISGHRSVSWYQQTPGQGLQFLFEYFSETQRNKGNFPGRFSGRQFSNSRSEMNVSTLELGDSALYLCASSPRGTGETQYFGPGTRLLVL.